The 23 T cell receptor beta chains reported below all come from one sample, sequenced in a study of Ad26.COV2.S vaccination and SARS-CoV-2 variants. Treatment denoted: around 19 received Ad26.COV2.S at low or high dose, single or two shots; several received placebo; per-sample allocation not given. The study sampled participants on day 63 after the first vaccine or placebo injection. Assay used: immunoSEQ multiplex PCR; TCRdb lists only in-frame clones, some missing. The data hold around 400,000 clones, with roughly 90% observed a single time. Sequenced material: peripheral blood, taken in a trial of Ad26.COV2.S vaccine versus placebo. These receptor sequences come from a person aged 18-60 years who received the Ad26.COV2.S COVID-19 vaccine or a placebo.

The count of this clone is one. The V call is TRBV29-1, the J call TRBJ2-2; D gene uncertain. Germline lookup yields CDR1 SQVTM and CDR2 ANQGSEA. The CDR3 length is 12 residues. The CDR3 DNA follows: TGCAGTACAAGCCAGAACACCGGGGAGCTGTTTTTT. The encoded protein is CSTSQNTGELFF.

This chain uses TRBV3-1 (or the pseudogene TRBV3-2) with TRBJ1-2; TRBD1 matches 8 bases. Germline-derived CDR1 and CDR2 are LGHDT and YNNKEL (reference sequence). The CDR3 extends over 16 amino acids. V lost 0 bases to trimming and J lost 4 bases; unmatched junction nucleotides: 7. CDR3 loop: CASSQEGQTGVYGYTF. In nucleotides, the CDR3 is TGTGCCAGCAGCCAAGAAGGACAGACAGGGGTCTATGGCTACACCTTC.

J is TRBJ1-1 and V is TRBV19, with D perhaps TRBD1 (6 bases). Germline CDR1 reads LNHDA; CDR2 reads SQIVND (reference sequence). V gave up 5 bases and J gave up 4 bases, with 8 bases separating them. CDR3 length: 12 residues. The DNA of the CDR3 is TGTGCCAGTAGTCCAGGGGTCACTGAAGCTTTCTTT. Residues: CASSPGVTEAFF.

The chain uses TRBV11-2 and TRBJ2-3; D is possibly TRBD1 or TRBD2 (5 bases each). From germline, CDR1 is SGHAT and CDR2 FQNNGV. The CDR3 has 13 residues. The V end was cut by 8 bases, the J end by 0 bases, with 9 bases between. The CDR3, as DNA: TGTGCCAGCGGGGGTTATAGCACAGATACGCAGTATTTT. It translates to CASGGYSTDTQYF.

The CDR3 sequence: CSAETGLNTEAFF. DNA of the CDR3: TGCAGCGCCGAAACAGGGTTGAACACTGAAGCTTTCTTT. The chain uses TRBV29-1 and TRBJ1-1, with D possibly TRBD1 on 6 matching bases. Germline V gene lookup returns CDR1 SQVTM and CDR2 ANQGSEA. The CDR3 is 13 amino acids. Trimming left V 7 bases short and J 0 bases short, with 12 bases between.

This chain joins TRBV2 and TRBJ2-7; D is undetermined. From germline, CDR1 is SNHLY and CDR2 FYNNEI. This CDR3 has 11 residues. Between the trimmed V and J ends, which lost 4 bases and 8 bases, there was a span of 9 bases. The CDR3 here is CASSAALQQYF. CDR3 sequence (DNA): TGTGCCAGCAGTGCCGCGCTACAGCAGTACTTC.

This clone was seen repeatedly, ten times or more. The CDR3 region has the DNA TGTGCCAGCAGGTCTGGGGGGAACCTCAATGAAAAACTGTTTTTT. Translated: CASRSGGNLNEKLFF. The V gene is TRBV6-6, the J gene TRBJ1-4, with D perhaps matching TRBD1 (5 bases). Germline CDR1 MNHNY, CDR2 SVGAGI (reference sequence). This CDR3 contains 15 residues. Trimming left V 6 bases short and J 5 bases short, with 16 bases between.

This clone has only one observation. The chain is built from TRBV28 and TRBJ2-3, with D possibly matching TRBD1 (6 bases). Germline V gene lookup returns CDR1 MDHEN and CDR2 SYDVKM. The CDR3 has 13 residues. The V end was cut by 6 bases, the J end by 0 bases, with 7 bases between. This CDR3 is CASSDRSTDTQYF. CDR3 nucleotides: TGTGCCAGCAGCGACAGGAGCACAGATACGCAGTATTTT.

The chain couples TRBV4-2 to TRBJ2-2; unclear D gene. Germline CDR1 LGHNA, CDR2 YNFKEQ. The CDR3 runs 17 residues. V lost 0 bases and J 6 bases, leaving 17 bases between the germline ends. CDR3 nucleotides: TGTGCCAGCAGCCAAGATGTTAGGGCGGCCCGAGCCGGGGAGCTGTTTTTT. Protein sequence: CASSQDVRAARAGELFF.

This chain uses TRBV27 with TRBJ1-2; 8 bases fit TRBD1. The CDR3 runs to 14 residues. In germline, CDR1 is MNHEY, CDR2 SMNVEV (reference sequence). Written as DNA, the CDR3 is TGTGTTAGCAGGGGGCTTACAGCTAACTATGGCTACACCTTC. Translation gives CVSRGLTANYGYTF.

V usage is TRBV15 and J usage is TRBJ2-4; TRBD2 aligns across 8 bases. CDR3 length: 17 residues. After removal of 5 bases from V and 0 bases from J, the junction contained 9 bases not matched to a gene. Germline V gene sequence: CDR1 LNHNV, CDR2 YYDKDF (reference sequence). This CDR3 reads CATSAGAGVGAKNIQYF. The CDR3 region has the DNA TGTGCCACCAGCGCTGGAGCGGGAGTGGGAGCCAAAAACATTCAGTACTTC.

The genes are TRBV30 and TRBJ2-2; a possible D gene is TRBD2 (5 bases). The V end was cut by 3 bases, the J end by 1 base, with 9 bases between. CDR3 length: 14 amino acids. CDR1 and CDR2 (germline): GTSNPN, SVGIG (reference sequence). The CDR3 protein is CAWSRGQNTGELFF. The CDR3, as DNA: TGTGCCTGGAGCCGCGGGCAGAACACCGGGGAGCTGTTTTTT.

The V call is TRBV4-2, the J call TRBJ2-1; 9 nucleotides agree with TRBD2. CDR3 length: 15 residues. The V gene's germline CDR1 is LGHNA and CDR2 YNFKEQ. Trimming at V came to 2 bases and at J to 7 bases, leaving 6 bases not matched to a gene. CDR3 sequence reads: CASSQSTSGPNEQFF. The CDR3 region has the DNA TGTGCCAGCAGCCAATCGACTAGCGGACCTAATGAGCAGTTCTTC.

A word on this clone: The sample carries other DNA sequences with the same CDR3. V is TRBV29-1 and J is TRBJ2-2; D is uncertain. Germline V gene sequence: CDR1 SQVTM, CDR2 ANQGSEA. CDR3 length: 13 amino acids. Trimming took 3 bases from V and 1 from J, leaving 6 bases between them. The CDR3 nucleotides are TGCAGCGTTGATCGAGGGAACACCGGGGAGCTGTTTTTT. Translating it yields CSVDRGNTGELFF.

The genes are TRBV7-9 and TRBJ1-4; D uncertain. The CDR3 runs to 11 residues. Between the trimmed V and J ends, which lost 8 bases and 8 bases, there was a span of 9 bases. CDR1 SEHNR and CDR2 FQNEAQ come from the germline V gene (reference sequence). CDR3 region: CASDDWEKLFF. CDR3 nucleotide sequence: TGTGCCAGCGACGACTGGGAAAAACTGTTTTTT.

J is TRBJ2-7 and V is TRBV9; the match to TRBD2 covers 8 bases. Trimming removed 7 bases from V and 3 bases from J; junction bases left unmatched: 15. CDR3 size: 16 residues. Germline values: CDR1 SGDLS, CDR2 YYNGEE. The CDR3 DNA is TGTGCCAGCCACGCAACCGGCGGGAGGCGCTTCTACGAGCAGTACTTC. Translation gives CASHATGGRRFYEQYF.

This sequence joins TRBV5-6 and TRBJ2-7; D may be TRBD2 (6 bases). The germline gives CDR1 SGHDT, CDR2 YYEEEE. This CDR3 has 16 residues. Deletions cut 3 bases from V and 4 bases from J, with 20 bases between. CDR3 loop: CASSSFTGKRVYEQYF. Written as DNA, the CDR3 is TGTGCCAGCAGCTCGTTCACGGGTAAGCGGGTTTACGAGCAGTACTTC.

This CDR3 is CASSLYQGAGELFF. The CDR3 DNA reads TGTGCCAGCAGCTTATATCAGGGCGCCGGGGAGCTGTTTTTT. J is TRBJ2-2 and V is TRBV7-3; D is possibly TRBD1 (5 bases). Trimming took off 2 bases at V and 6 bases at J, with 10 bases between the two ends. The CDR3 has 14 amino acids. Germline CDR1 and CDR2: SGHTA and FQGTGA.

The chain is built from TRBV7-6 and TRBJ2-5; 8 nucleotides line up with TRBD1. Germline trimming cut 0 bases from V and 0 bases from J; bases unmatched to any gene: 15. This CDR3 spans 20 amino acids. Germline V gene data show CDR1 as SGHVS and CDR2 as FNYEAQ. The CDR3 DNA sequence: TGTGCCAGCAGCTTAGCGGATCCCGGGACAGGTGGCCCACACCAAGAGACCCAGTACTTC. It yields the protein CASSLADPGTGGPHQETQYF.

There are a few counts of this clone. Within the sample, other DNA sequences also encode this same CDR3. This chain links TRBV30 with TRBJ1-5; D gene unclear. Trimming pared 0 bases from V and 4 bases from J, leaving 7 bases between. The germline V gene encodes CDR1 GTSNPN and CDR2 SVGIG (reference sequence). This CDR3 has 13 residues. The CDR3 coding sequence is TGTGCCTGGAGTGTACGAGGGAATCAGCCCCAGCATTTT. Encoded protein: CAWSVRGNQPQHF.

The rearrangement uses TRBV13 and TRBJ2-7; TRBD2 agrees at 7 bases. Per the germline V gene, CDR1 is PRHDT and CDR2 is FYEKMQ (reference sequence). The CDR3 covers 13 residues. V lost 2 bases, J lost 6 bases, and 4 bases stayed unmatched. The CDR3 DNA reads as TGTGCCAGCAGCTTATGGGGAGGGAGCGAGCAGTACTTC. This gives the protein CASSLWGGSEQYF.

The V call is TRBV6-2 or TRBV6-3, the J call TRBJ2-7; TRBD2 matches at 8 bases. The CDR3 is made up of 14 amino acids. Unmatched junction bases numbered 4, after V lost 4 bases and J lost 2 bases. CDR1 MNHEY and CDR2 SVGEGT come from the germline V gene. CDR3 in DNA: TGTGCCAGCAGTTCCGCGGGACTAGCCTACGAGCAGTACTTC. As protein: CASSSAGLAYEQYF.

CDR3 amino acids: CASSSQGAHEQFF. The CDR3 bases are TGTGCCAGCAGTTCACAGGGGGCCCATGAGCAGTTCTTC. V is TRBV27 and J is TRBJ2-1; 9 nucleotides line up with TRBD1. This CDR3 has 13 amino acids. Germline V gene data show CDR1 as MNHEY and CDR2 as SMNVEV (reference sequence). Trimming took 4 bases from V and 8 from J; bases not matched to a gene: 3.